This TCR beta chain emerged from a study of blood T cell repertoires in COVID-19. About the study: Samples representing acute and convalescent COVID-19 were sourced from the United States, Italy and Spain.

The CDR3 has 15 amino acids. V trimming: 5 bases; J trimming: 4 bases; junction bases outside the gene matches: 7. The V gene's germline CDR1 is SGHTA and CDR2 FQGNSA. The data were produced by immunoSEQ multiplex PCR, yet TCRdb's version contains in-frame clones alone and is incomplete. The sample yields more than 250,000 clones, under 90% seen once. Sequences were obtained from peripheral blood. The source is a human donor in a cohort sampled during active COVID-19. The chain employs TRBV7-2 and TRBJ2-5, with TRBD1 matching 10 bases. The CDR3 nucleotides read TGTGCCAGCAGCCGGACAGGGGGGGTAGGAGAGACCCAGTACTTC. Amino acids: CASSRTGGVGETQYF.